This section outlines one T cell receptor beta chain sequence together with its context. This entry belongs to a study of blood T cell repertoires in COVID-19. The assay was immunoSEQ multiplex PCR, and TCRdb's table has in-frame clones only and misses some. The table includes more than 95,000 clones, approximately 86% detected once. The CDR3 is made up of 11 amino acids. CDR1 and CDR2 (germline): SGDLS, YYNGEE. V gave up 3 bases and J gave up 7 bases, with 7 bases separating them. Sequenced sample: peripheral blood. This rearrangement joins TRBV9 to TRBJ2-5; a weak D match, TRBD2 (5 bases). The source of this sequence is a human donor in a cohort sampled during active COVID-19. The CDR3 sequence: CASSGRGTQYF. The CDR3 region has the DNA TGTGCCAGCAGCGGACGGGGGACCCAGTACTTC.